These T cell receptor beta chains were read from a single sample in a study of blood T cell repertoires in COVID-19. Sequencing used immunoSEQ multiplex PCR; TCRdb keeps in-frame clones, though not all of them. Of 150,000 to 200,000 clones listed, more than 75% are singletons. Input material: peripheral blood. Receptors were obtained from a woman aged 70-85 years with COVID-19, enrolled during active disease. Each CDR3 is given with its conserved first and last residue. D genes are given only for firm matches. Rows give clone size only sometimes, using once, few, many, or a class for an expanded clone.

d_call j_call clone_size v_call cdr3_nt cdr3_aa
. TRBJ1-4 . TRBV4-1 TGCGCCAGCGGTGGAGAGGTTCTTAATGAAAAACTGTTTTTT CASGGEVLNEKLFF
. TRBJ1-6 . TRBV2 TGTGCCAGCACACAGGAGCTGAGTTCACCCCTCCACTTT CASTQELSSPLHF
. TRBJ1-1 . TRBV5-6 TGTGCCAGCAGCCTTGGGTGGCAGGACAAGAACACTGAAGCTTTCTTT CASSLGWQDKNTEAFF
. TRBJ1-1 . TRBV30 TGTGCCTGGGACACAGCGAACACTGAAGCTTTCTTT CAWDTANTEAFF
. TRBJ2-4 few TRBV12-2 TGTGCAAGTCGCTTTGGATACCCGACAGGGGGTCTTGGCTCTGCCAAAAACATTCAGTACTTC CASRFGYPTGGLGSAKNIQYF
. TRBJ2-1 . TRBV10-1 TGCGCCAGCAGTGAGTCGGTCGGACTTTACAATGAGCAGTTCTTC CASSESVGLYNEQFF
TRBD1 TRBJ2-2 once TRBV24-1 TGTGCCACCAGTGGCCGAAGACCCGGGACAGGGATGGCCGGGGAGCTGTTTTTT CATSGRRPGTGMAGELFF
TRBD2 TRBJ2-2 . TRBV28 TGTGCCTCACGGGGAGGGGCAGGGACCGGGGAGCTGTTTTTT CASRGGAGTGELFF
TRBD2 TRBJ2-1 . TRBV6-5 TGTGCCAGCAGTTCGATAGCGGGGGGTTTGAGGAATGAGCAGTTCTTC CASSSIAGGLRNEQFF
. TRBJ2-3 . TRBV5-4 TGTGCCAGCAGCTCAAACAGGGTGAGAAGCACAGATACGCAGTATTTT CASSSNRVRSTDTQYF
. TRBJ2-7 . TRBV6-5 TGTGCCAGCAGCACAGGGCCCCTATCCTACGAGCAGTACTTC CASSTGPLSYEQYF
. TRBJ1-4 . TRBV19 TGTGCCAGTAGAACACAGGACCTTCCTGGCGAAAAACTGTTTTTT CASRTQDLPGEKLFF
. TRBJ2-2 . TRBV5-1 TGCGCCAGCAGCTTTCCTAGCTCGACGGGGGAGCTGTTTTTT CASSFPSSTGELFF
TRBD1 TRBJ2-7 . TRBV14 TGTGCCAGCAGCCAATCTGGTAGGGGGCCTTACGAGCAGTACTTC CASSQSGRGPYEQYF
TRBD1 TRBJ1-1 . TRBV19 TGTGCCAGTAGCAGATCGACAGGGGGTTACACTGAAGCTTTCTTT CASSRSTGGYTEAFF
TRBD2 TRBJ2-1 . TRBV5-6 TGTGCCAGCAGCTTGGCGGGAGGTGGGCAGTTCTTC CASSLAGGGQFF